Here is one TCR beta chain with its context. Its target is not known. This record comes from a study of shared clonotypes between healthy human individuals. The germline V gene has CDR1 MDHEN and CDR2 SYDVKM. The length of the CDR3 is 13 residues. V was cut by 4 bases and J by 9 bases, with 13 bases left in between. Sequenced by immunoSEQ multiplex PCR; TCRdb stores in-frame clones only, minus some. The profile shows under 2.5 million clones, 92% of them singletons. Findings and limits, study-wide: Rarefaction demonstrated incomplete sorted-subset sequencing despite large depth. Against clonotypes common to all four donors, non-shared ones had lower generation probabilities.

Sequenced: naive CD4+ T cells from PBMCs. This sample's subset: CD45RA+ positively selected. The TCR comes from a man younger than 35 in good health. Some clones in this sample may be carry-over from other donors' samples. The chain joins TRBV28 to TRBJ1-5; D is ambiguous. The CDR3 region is CASSSTALGPQHF. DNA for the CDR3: TGTGCCAGCAGTTCGACTGCGTTAGGGCCCCAGCATTTT.